The 30 T cell receptor beta chains below all came from one sample that was sequenced in a study of technical replicates of blood from several donors. Only in-frame clones appear in the TCRdb table, and some are missing; sequencing was by immunoSEQ multiplex PCR. Of roughly 71,000 clones in the sample, around 96% were seen once. The sample consisted of T cells isolated from PBMCs. The receptors stem from a human donor in good health.

This sequence joins TRBV14 and TRBJ2-3; D remains unclear. The CDR3 consists of 16 residues. CDR1 and CDR2 (germline): SGHDN, FVKESK. The V and J ends lost 4 bases and 6 bases respectively, with 20 bases between them. In DNA, the CDR3 is TGTGCCAGCAGCCCCTACCGAACGGAGAAACCGGATACGCAGTATTTT. Its protein product is CASSPYRTEKPDTQYF.

The DNA for the CDR3 is TGTGCCAGCAGCTTTACGCAGGGTTCGGACGGAAAACTGTTTTTT. Its protein is CASSFTQGSDGKLFF. The rearrangement links TRBV5-4 to TRBJ1-4; a possible D gene is TRBD1 (5 bases). Deletions cut 2 bases from V and 10 bases from J, with 18 bases between. The CDR3 length is 15 residues. From germline, CDR1 is SGHNT and CDR2 YYREEE (reference sequence).

V is TRBV28 and J is TRBJ2-2, with a tentative D call TRBD2 (6 bases). Germline CDR1 is MDHEN and CDR2 is SYDVKM. The CDR3 sequence is 17 residues long. Deletions cut 3 bases from V and 3 bases from J, with 17 bases between. The DNA of the CDR3 is TGTGCCAGCAGTTTCCCAGGAGGGCGAGACCACACCGGGGAGCTGTTTTTT. Protein product: CASSFPGGRDHTGELFF.

V usage is TRBV6-5 and J usage is TRBJ2-2; possibly TRBD2 for D (6 bases). CDR1 MNHEY and CDR2 SVGAGI come from the germline V gene. The CDR3 is made up of 15 amino acids. V was cut by 7 bases and J by 5 bases, with 17 bases left in between. The CDR3 is CASTTGGSGTGELFF. The CDR3 nucleotides are TGTGCCAGCACCACAGGAGGGAGTGGAACCGGGGAGCTGTTTTTT.

CDR3 coding DNA: TGTGCCAGCAGCGCCACCGGGAACCTCTTGTCGAACACTGAAGCTTTCTTT. Translated, it gives CASSATGNLLSNTEAFF. This chain connects TRBV9 to TRBJ1-1; D call uncertain. V was trimmed by 3 bases and J by 1 base, leaving 19 bases between them. CDR3 size: 17 residues. Germline CDR1 is SGDLS and CDR2 is YYNGEE.

The chain joins TRBV6-1 to TRBJ2-7, with D maybe TRBD2 (6 bases). The CDR3 has 14 residues. V was trimmed by 3 bases and J by 7 bases, leaving 16 bases between them. Germline assignment: CDR1 MNHNS and CDR2 SASEGT. The CDR3 region has the DNA TGTGCCAGCAGTGAGGGGACTGTGGCCCTTGAGCAGTACTTC. Amino acids: CASSEGTVALEQYF.

This clone showed up just once. J is TRBJ1-1 and V is TRBV30, with no clear D. V lost 5 bases and J 6 bases, leaving 13 bases between the germline ends. The CDR3 is made up of 12 amino acids. From germline, CDR1 is GTSNPN and CDR2 SVGIG (reference sequence). The chain's CDR3 is CAWPRLNSEAFF. The CDR3 DNA reads TGTGCCTGGCCGAGGCTCAACTCTGAAGCTTTCTTT.

The chain has TRBV19 and TRBJ1-1, with no clear D. The CDR3 sequence is 14 residues long. Trimming cost V 1 base and J 1 base, with 7 bases left between them. The germline V gene encodes CDR1 LNHDA and CDR2 SQIVND (reference sequence). CDR3 amino acids: CASSIVGENTEAFF. The DNA of the CDR3 is TGTGCCAGTAGTATAGTTGGAGAGAACACTGAAGCTTTCTTT.

This chain uses TRBV28 with TRBJ2-3, with TRBD1 as a possible D gene (5 bases). Germline CDR1 reads MDHEN; CDR2 reads SYDVKM. Trimming left V 6 bases short and J 2 bases short, with 9 bases between. This CDR3 is 13 amino acids long. The CDR3 here is CASRDRATDTQYF. CDR3 DNA sequence: TGTGCCAGCAGAGACAGAGCCACAGATACGCAGTATTTT.

V and J are TRBV19 and TRBJ1-5, with 7 positions matching TRBD1. The CDR3 runs to 15 residues. CDR1 LNHDA and CDR2 SQIVND come from the germline V gene (reference sequence). Trimming cost V 4 bases and J 5 bases; bases outside gene matches: 8. DNA for the CDR3: TGTGCCAGTAGTACCGGGACAGAGGGAGATCAGCCCCAGCATTTT. This codes for CASSTGTEGDQPQHF.

The CDR3 protein is CASSGTSSSSEQYF. The CDR3, as DNA: TGTGCCAGCAGTGGGACTAGCTCTAGCTCCGAGCAGTACTTC. The V and J genes are TRBV9 and TRBJ2-7; 9 bases are shared with TRBD2. The CDR3 runs 14 residues. Germline-derived CDR1 and CDR2 are SGDLS and YYNGEE. Unmatched junction bases numbered 9, after V lost 5 bases and J lost 6 bases.

The rearrangement uses TRBV9 and TRBJ2-2, with a tentative D call TRBD2 (6 bases). Germline CDR1 SGDLS, CDR2 YYNGEE. V was cut by 0 bases and J by 2 bases, with 11 bases left in between. CDR3 size: 16 residues. CDR3 nucleotides: TGTGCCAGCAGCGTAGATCGTGGGACTAACACCGGGGAGCTGTTTTTT. Protein sequence: CASSVDRGTNTGELFF.

This clone was picked up a small number of times. The chain is built from TRBV4-2 and TRBJ1-1; 7 bases align to TRBD1. Looked up from germline, CDR1 is LGHNA and CDR2 is YNFKEQ. With 4 bases clipped from V and 7 bases from J, the junction kept 3 bases outside the gene matches. This CDR3 is built from 12 residues. CDR3 in amino acids: CASSLGQNEAFF. For the CDR3, the DNA is TGTGCCAGCAGCCTGGGACAGAATGAAGCTTTCTTT.

This chain links TRBV9 with TRBJ2-5; 8 bases align to TRBD2. The germline V gene encodes CDR1 SGDLS and CDR2 YYNGEE. The V and J ends lost 3 bases and 2 bases, in that order; junction bases with no gene match: 9. The CDR3 covers 16 residues. CDR3 in DNA: TGTGCCAGCAGCGAGGGGGGACTAGGGATTCAAGAGACCCAGTACTTC. It encodes CASSEGGLGIQETQYF.

This clone was seen a single time. This sequence joins TRBV10-1 and TRBJ1-1; the D is unclear. This CDR3 is built from 15 residues. Deletions cut 0 bases from V and 1 base from J, with 9 bases between. Germline CDR1 and CDR2: WNHNN and SYGVQD (reference sequence). CDR3 amino acids: CASSESPEGNTEAFF. In DNA form, the CDR3 reads TGCGCCAGCAGTGAGTCCCCAGAGGGGAACACTGAAGCTTTCTTT.

The rearrangement joins TRBV6-1 to TRBJ1-4, with D possibly TRBD1 on 5 matching bases. The CDR3 has 16 residues. The germline V gene has CDR1 MNHNS and CDR2 SASEGT. Trimming stripped 0 bases from V and 4 bases from J, with 12 bases between. As DNA, the CDR3 is TGTGCCAGCAGTGAAGCGGGAGGGGCCCATAATGAAAAACTGTTTTTT. It translates to CASSEAGGAHNEKLFF.

This clone has only one observation. V is TRBV4-3 and J is TRBJ2-7; 11 bases fit TRBD2. Germline CDR1 and CDR2: LGHNA and YSLEER. J gave up 6 bases and V 8 bases, and 9 bases lay outside the gene matches. The CDR3 is 14 residues long. The CDR3 nucleotides are TGCGCCAGCCCCCCACTAGCGGGAGAAGGCGAGCAGTACTTC. Translation gives CASPPLAGEGEQYF.

CDR3: CASSLKQGLATEAFF. Here the CDR3 DNA reads TGCGCCAGCAGCCTGAAACAGGGTTTGGCCACTGAAGCTTTCTTT. J is TRBJ1-1 and V is TRBV5-1, with D possibly TRBD1 on 6 matching bases. The CDR3 length is 15 residues. Germline-derived CDR1 and CDR2 are SGHRS and YFSETQ. V lost 4 bases, J lost 4 bases, and 17 bases lay in between.

The chain employs TRBV28 and TRBJ1-1; no clear D gene. The CDR3 is 16 residues long. CDR1 and CDR2 from the germline V gene are MDHEN and SYDVKM. With 3 bases removed from V and 5 bases from J, the gap between germline ends came to 19 bases. CDR3 loop: CASSFVPSVNETEAFF. The DNA for the CDR3 is TGTGCCAGCAGTTTTGTACCAAGCGTGAATGAGACTGAAGCTTTCTTT.

CDR3 sequence (DNA): TGTGCCATCAGTGGGACGACAGGGGGCGATGGCTACACCTTC. Amino acid sequence: CAISGTTGGDGYTF. The V gene is TRBV10-3, the J gene TRBJ1-2; 10 bases are shared with TRBD1. V lost 4 bases to trimming and J lost 6 bases; unmatched junction nucleotides: 5. CDR1 ENHRY and CDR2 SYGVKD come from the germline V gene. The CDR3 runs to 14 residues.

V gene TRBV9 combines with J gene TRBJ2-7; 11 nucleotides align to TRBD2. Trimming removed 4 bases from V and 4 bases from J; junction bases left unmatched: 7. The CDR3 sequence is 15 residues long. Per the germline V gene, CDR1 is SGDLS and CDR2 is YYNGEE. The DNA of the CDR3 is TGTGCCAGCAGCCCCTCCGGGACTAGCGGTTACGAGCAGTACTTC. This codes for CASSPSGTSGYEQYF.

The CDR3 nucleotides are TGCGCCAGCAGCCAAGATGTTCGGGAGGTAGATGAGCAGTTCTTC. Its translation is CASSQDVREVDEQFF. The chain uses TRBV4-1 and TRBJ2-1; 7 bases match TRBD2. This CDR3 is built from 15 residues. J gave up 8 bases and V 0 bases, and 7 bases lay outside the gene matches. Germline CDR1 reads MGHRA; CDR2 reads YSYEKL.

The chain is built from TRBV28 and TRBJ1-5, with D tentatively TRBD1 (5 bases). The CDR3 is made up of 14 amino acids. V was shortened by 6 bases and J by 7 bases, with 16 bases between the two germline ends. CDR1 and CDR2 (germline): MDHEN, SYDVKM. CDR3 sequence reads: CASSYGGYGQPQHF. In DNA, the CDR3 is TGTGCCAGCAGCTATGGGGGGTATGGGCAGCCCCAGCATTTT.

This chain joins TRBV6-5 and TRBJ1-2, with D unresolved. Germline loops: CDR1 MNHEY, CDR2 SVGAGI. Trimming took off 5 bases at V and 3 bases at J, with 13 bases between the two ends. The CDR3 has 14 residues. The CDR3 region is CASSESAEYYGYTF. The CDR3 coding sequence is TGTGCCAGCAGTGAATCGGCGGAATACTATGGCTACACCTTC.

The gene calls are TRBV29-1 and TRBJ2-1; a possible D gene is TRBD2 (6 bases). Germline V CDR1 and CDR2: SQVTM, ANQGSEA. The ends were cut back, 6 bases at V and 7 bases at J, with 16 bases in the middle. There are 13 residues in the CDR3. CDR3 amino acids: CSVGRSGWNEQFF. As DNA, the CDR3 is TGCAGCGTGGGGAGGAGTGGGTGGAATGAGCAGTTCTTC.

The chain recombines TRBV28 with TRBJ2-2, with 12 bases matching TRBD2. The germline V gene has CDR1 MDHEN and CDR2 SYDVKM. V lost 3 bases to trimming and J lost 3 bases; unmatched junction nucleotides: 2. CDR3 length: 16 residues. The CDR3 spells CASSFGLAGYTGELFF. CDR3 DNA: TGTGCCAGCAGTTTCGGACTAGCGGGGTACACCGGGGAGCTGTTTTTT.

The V and J genes are TRBV7-3 and TRBJ2-1; D may be TRBD2 (6 bases). The CDR3 extends over 15 amino acids. V was trimmed by 2 bases and J by 7 bases, leaving 15 bases between them. Looked up from germline, CDR1 is SGHTA and CDR2 is FQGTGA. The CDR3 reads CASSLLAKVGNEQFF. The CDR3 DNA reads as TGTGCCAGCAGCTTACTAGCGAAAGTAGGGAATGAGCAGTTCTTC.

The CDR3 sequence is CASSPVGAQDTEAFF. CDR3 nucleotide sequence: TGTGCCAGCTCACCTGTGGGGGCGCAGGACACTGAAGCTTTCTTT. The chain carries TRBV18 and TRBJ1-1, with a weak D call TRBD1 (6 bases). V was cut by 3 bases and J by 3 bases, with 14 bases left in between. CDR3 size: 15 residues. The germline V gene encodes CDR1 KGHSH and CDR2 LQKENI.

The CDR3 is CASSPLLQRGFQPQHF. CDR3 bases: TGTGCCAGCAGCCCCCTCCTACAGAGGGGGTTTCAGCCCCAGCATTTT. The J gene is TRBJ1-5, the V gene TRBV7-9, with a tentative D call TRBD1 (6 bases). Germline V lookup: CDR1 SEHNR, CDR2 FQNEAQ (reference sequence). Trimming took 5 bases from V and 6 from J, leaving 20 bases between them. CDR3 length equals 16 residues.

This clone was detected once. V is TRBV6-4 and J is TRBJ2-7; possible D gene TRBD1, 5 bases. CDR3 length: 15 residues. The germline V and J ends were trimmed by 3 bases and 0 bases, with 12 bases remaining between them. Germline values: CDR1 MRHNA, CDR2 SNTAGT. The CDR3, as DNA: TGTGCCAGCAGTGAGTGGCAGGGATCCTCCTACGAGCAGTACTTC. This codes for CASSEWQGSSYEQYF.